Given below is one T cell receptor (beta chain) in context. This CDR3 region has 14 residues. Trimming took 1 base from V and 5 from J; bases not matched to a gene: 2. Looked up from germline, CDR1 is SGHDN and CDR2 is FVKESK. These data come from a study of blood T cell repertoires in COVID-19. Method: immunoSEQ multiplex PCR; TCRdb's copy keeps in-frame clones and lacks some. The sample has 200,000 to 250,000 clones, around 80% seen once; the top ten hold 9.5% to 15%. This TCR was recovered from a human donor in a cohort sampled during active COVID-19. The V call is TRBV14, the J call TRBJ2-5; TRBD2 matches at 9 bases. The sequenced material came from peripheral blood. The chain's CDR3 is CASSQVSGRETQYF. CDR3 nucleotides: TGTGCCAGCAGCCAAGTAAGCGGGAGGGAGACCCAGTACTTC. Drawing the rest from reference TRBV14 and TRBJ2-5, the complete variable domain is EAGVTQFPSHSVIEKGQTVTLRCDPISGHDNLYWYRRVMGKEIKFLLHFVKESKQDESGMPNNRFLAERTGGTYSTLKVQPAELEDSGVYFCASSQVSGRETQYFGPGTRLLVL.